These T cell receptor beta chains were read from a single sample in a study of CD8 T cells in Susac syndrome. TCRdb analysed the immunoSEQ multiplex PCR reads with MiXCR anew, one entry per CDR3 protein. The profile shows about 210,000 distinct CDR3 sequences, about 94% of them singletons. The sample consisted of CD4+ T cells from PBMCs. The source is a human donor with Susac syndrome. Each CDR3 is given with its conserved first and last residue. Each record gives: D gene, clone size, V gene, J gene, CDR3 DNA, CDR3 protein. A D gene is named only where the DNA matches it firmly. For some rows the clone size is stated as once, few or many, or as a class when expanded; others skip it.

D gene: .
clone size: .
V gene: TRBV4-3
J gene: TRBJ1-1
CDR3 DNA: TGCGCCAGCAGCCAAGAGGGATCTTCCCTCGGCACTGAAGCTTTCTTT
CDR3 protein: CASSQEGSSLGTEAFF

D gene: .
clone size: .
V gene: TRBV29-1
J gene: TRBJ2-1
CDR3 DNA: TGCAGCGTGGCCAGCCTCATCGGGAATGAGCAGTTCTTC
CDR3 protein: CSVASLIGNEQFF

D gene: .
clone size: .
V gene: TRBV20-1
J gene: TRBJ1-2
CDR3 DNA: TGCAGTGCTAGGAACAGACGGCTTGTTGGCTACACCTTC
CDR3 protein: CSARNRRLVGYTF

D gene: .
clone size: few
V gene: TRBV7-8
J gene: TRBJ1-3
CDR3 DNA: TGTGCCAGCAGCTTAGTGGCTGGAACCGGAAACACCATATATTTT
CDR3 protein: CASSLVAGTGNTIYF

D gene: .
clone size: once
V gene: TRBV27
J gene: TRBJ1-1
CDR3 DNA: TGTGCCAGCAGTGCCTATGGGCGGCGGACTGAAGCTTTCTTT
CDR3 protein: CASSAYGRRTEAFF

D gene: TRBD1
clone size: once
V gene: TRBV20-1
J gene: TRBJ2-3
CDR3 DNA: TGCAGTGCTAGAGGGACAGGGGTAGATACGCAGTATTTT
CDR3 protein: CSARGTGVDTQYF

D gene: TRBD2
clone size: .
V gene: TRBV5-1
J gene: TRBJ2-1
CDR3 DNA: TGCGCCAGCAGCTTGACCTTAGCGGGGGGGAATGAGCAGTTCTTC
CDR3 protein: CASSLTLAGGNEQFF

D gene: .
clone size: .
V gene: TRBV19
J gene: TRBJ1-5
CDR3 DNA: TGTGCCAGTAGTATGGCAGATGAGGATCAGCCCCAGCATTTT
CDR3 protein: CASSMADEDQPQHF

D gene: .
clone size: .
V gene: TRBV9
J gene: TRBJ2-7
CDR3 DNA: TGTGCCAGCAGCGTGGGCCTCGGCCCGACATACGAGCAGTACTTC
CDR3 protein: CASSVGLGPTYEQYF

D gene: TRBD1
clone size: .
V gene: TRBV24-1
J gene: TRBJ2-1
CDR3 DNA: TGTGCCACCAGCGCGGAATGGACAGGCTACAATGAGCAGTTCTTC
CDR3 protein: CATSAEWTGYNEQFF

D gene: TRBD2
clone size: .
V gene: TRBV20-1
J gene: TRBJ2-7
CDR3 DNA: TGCAGTGCGGAACTAGCGAGATTCTCCTACGAGCAGTACTTC
CDR3 protein: CSAELARFSYEQYF

D gene: TRBD1
clone size: .
V gene: TRBV9
J gene: TRBJ1-2
CDR3 DNA: TGTGCCAGCAGCACATCCGGGACAGAAAACTATGGCTACACCTTC
CDR3 protein: CASSTSGTENYGYTF

D gene: TRBD2
clone size: .
V gene: TRBV14
J gene: TRBJ2-1
CDR3 DNA: TGTGCCAGCAGCCAGCTAGCGGGGGGTTACAATGAGCAGTTCTTC
CDR3 protein: CASSQLAGGYNEQFF

D gene: TRBD1
clone size: .
V gene: TRBV6-2/TRBV6-3
J gene: TRBJ1-2
CDR3 DNA: TGTGCCAGCAGGGGGACAGGGGCATGGAGAGGCTACACCTTC
CDR3 protein: CASRGTGAWRGYTF

D gene: .
clone size: .
V gene: TRBV7-2
J gene: TRBJ1-5
CDR3 DNA: TGTGCCAGCAGCTTAGGCCCCACCTCACCCCAGCATTTT
CDR3 protein: CASSLGPTSPQHF

D gene: .
clone size: .
V gene: TRBV9
J gene: TRBJ1-1
CDR3 DNA: TGTGCCAGCAGCGTTCACGGTAACACTGAAGCTTTCTTT
CDR3 protein: CASSVHGNTEAFF

D gene: .
clone size: .
V gene: TRBV27
J gene: TRBJ1-2
CDR3 DNA: TGTGCCAGCACTTCCCGGACGGGAAACTATGGCTACACCTTC
CDR3 protein: CASTSRTGNYGYTF

D gene: .
clone size: once
V gene: TRBV12-3/TRBV12-4
J gene: TRBJ2-3
CDR3 DNA: TGTGCCAGCAGTTCGATAAGGGCAGATACGCAGTATTTT
CDR3 protein: CASSSIRADTQYF

D gene: .
clone size: .
V gene: TRBV5-6
J gene: TRBJ2-3
CDR3 DNA: TGTGCCAGCAGCATGTCTCACACAGATACGCAGTATTTT
CDR3 protein: CASSMSHTDTQYF

D gene: TRBD1
clone size: once
V gene: TRBV28
J gene: TRBJ2-3
CDR3 DNA: TGTGCCAGCAGTTTGCCGGGACAGGGAACAGATACGCAGTATTTT
CDR3 protein: CASSLPGQGTDTQYF

D gene: .
clone size: .
V gene: TRBV5-6
J gene: TRBJ2-1
CDR3 DNA: TGTGCCAGCAGCTTTCCCGGGGTGGGCTACAATGAGCAGTTCTTC
CDR3 protein: CASSFPGVGYNEQFF

D gene: TRBD2
clone size: .
V gene: TRBV20-1
J gene: TRBJ2-3
CDR3 DNA: TGCAGTGCTCATAGCGGGGGTGGAGATACGCAGTATTTT
CDR3 protein: CSAHSGGGDTQYF

D gene: .
clone size: .
V gene: TRBV11-2
J gene: TRBJ2-7
CDR3 DNA: TGTGCCAGCAGCTTAGATTCTTACCGATACGAGCAGTACTTC
CDR3 protein: CASSLDSYRYEQYF

D gene: TRBD1
clone size: .
V gene: TRBV6-2/TRBV6-3
J gene: TRBJ2-7
CDR3 DNA: TGTGCCAGCAGCCCAGGACAGGGCGGTCCGCGCGAGCAGTACTTC
CDR3 protein: CASSPGQGGPREQYF

D gene: .
clone size: .
V gene: TRBV9
J gene: TRBJ2-6
CDR3 DNA: TGTGCCAGCAAGGGGGCTGGGGCCAACGTCCTGACTTTC
CDR3 protein: CASKGAGANVLTF

D gene: TRBD1
clone size: .
V gene: TRBV30
J gene: TRBJ1-1
CDR3 DNA: TGTGCCTGGAGTGTAAACGGACGGCAGGGGGAGCGAACTTTCTTT
CDR3 protein: CAWSVNGRQGERTFF

D gene: TRBD1
clone size: .
V gene: TRBV28
J gene: TRBJ1-2
CDR3 DNA: TGTGCCAGCAGTTTAGGGACAGGGGATGGCTACACCTTC
CDR3 protein: CASSLGTGDGYTF

D gene: .
clone size: .
V gene: TRBV14
J gene: TRBJ2-1
CDR3 DNA: TGTGCCAGCAGCCAAGGGCACGGGGGTAATGAGCAGTTCTTC
CDR3 protein: CASSQGHGGNEQFF

D gene: .
clone size: .
V gene: TRBV6-5
J gene: TRBJ1-2
CDR3 DNA: TGTGCCAGCAGTTACTCGCGTTGGACGGAAAATGGCTACACCTTC
CDR3 protein: CASSYSRWTENGYTF

D gene: TRBD2
clone size: .
V gene: TRBV7-2
J gene: TRBJ2-5
CDR3 DNA: TGTGCCAGCAGCCGGGTGTCTAGCGGGGGTGATGAGACCCAGTACTTC
CDR3 protein: CASSRVSSGGDETQYF

D gene: TRBD1
clone size: .
V gene: TRBV24-1
J gene: TRBJ2-2
CDR3 DNA: TGTGCCACCAGTGATTCCAGGACAGGGTACACCGGGGAGCTGTTTTTT
CDR3 protein: CATSDSRTGYTGELFF

D gene: .
clone size: few
V gene: TRBV6-1
J gene: TRBJ2-2
CDR3 DNA: TGTGCCAGCAGCCCCGCCACGACCGGGGAGCTGTTTTTT
CDR3 protein: CASSPATTGELFF

D gene: TRBD1
clone size: .
V gene: TRBV2
J gene: TRBJ1-2
CDR3 DNA: TGTGCCAGCAGCCACAGGGGGCGAGACTATGGCTACACCTTC
CDR3 protein: CASSHRGRDYGYTF

D gene: TRBD1
clone size: once
V gene: TRBV6-1
J gene: TRBJ2-7
CDR3 DNA: TGTGCCAGCAGTGACAGGGGGCAACTCTACGAGCAGTACTTC
CDR3 protein: CASSDRGQLYEQYF

D gene: .
clone size: .
V gene: TRBV20-1
J gene: TRBJ1-4
CDR3 DNA: TGCAGTGCCAGCCCAGGGGAAGATGAAAAACTGTTTTTT
CDR3 protein: CSASPGEDEKLFF

D gene: TRBD2
clone size: .
V gene: TRBV20-1
J gene: TRBJ2-1
CDR3 DNA: TGCAGTGCACCGACGTTCGGTGTGAGCGGGGGGGCACGGGAGCAGTTCTTC
CDR3 protein: CSAPTFGVSGGAREQFF

D gene: TRBD1
clone size: few
V gene: TRBV6-1
J gene: TRBJ1-6
CDR3 DNA: TGTGCCAGCAATTCAGGGGGCCGGAATTCACCCCTCCACTTT
CDR3 protein: CASNSGGRNSPLHF

D gene: .
clone size: .
V gene: TRBV20-1
J gene: TRBJ1-2
CDR3 DNA: TGCAGTGCTAGAGATGTGGGGGCGCGACTCCTTAACTATGGCTACACCTTC
CDR3 protein: CSARDVGARLLNYGYTF

D gene: TRBD1
clone size: .
V gene: TRBV4-3
J gene: TRBJ1-1
CDR3 DNA: TGCGCCAGCAGCCAACGGACAGGGACTGAAGCTTTCTTT
CDR3 protein: CASSQRTGTEAFF

D gene: TRBD1
clone size: .
V gene: TRBV20-1
J gene: TRBJ1-6
CDR3 DNA: TGCAGTGCTCTGATGGCCGGGACAGCCCGATTCCAGTCCAATTCACCCCTCCACTTT
CDR3 protein: CSALMAGTARFQSNSPLHF

D gene: TRBD1
clone size: .
V gene: TRBV4-2
J gene: TRBJ1-2
CDR3 DNA: TGTGCCAGCAGCCAAGCGACAGGGCCTGACTATGGCTACACCTTC
CDR3 protein: CASSQATGPDYGYTF

D gene: .
clone size: .
V gene: TRBV10-3
J gene: TRBJ2-2
CDR3 DNA: TGTGCCATCAGTGAACCGGAGAACACCGGGGAGCTGTTTTTT
CDR3 protein: CAISEPENTGELFF

D gene: .
clone size: .
V gene: TRBV18
J gene: TRBJ1-2
CDR3 DNA: TGTGCCAGCTCACCCGACAGAGAAGCTAACTATGGCTACACCTTC
CDR3 protein: CASSPDREANYGYTF

D gene: .
clone size: .
V gene: TRBV5-6
J gene: TRBJ1-1
CDR3 DNA: TGTGCCAGCAGCTTGGATGAAGACACTGAAGCTTTCTTT
CDR3 protein: CASSLDEDTEAFF

D gene: .
clone size: .
V gene: TRBV3-1
J gene: TRBJ1-1
CDR3 DNA: TGTGCCAGCAGCCAAGCAGGAACTGAAGCTTTCTTT
CDR3 protein: CASSQAGTEAFF

D gene: .
clone size: .
V gene: TRBV20-1
J gene: TRBJ2-1
CDR3 DNA: TGCAGTGCTAGGTGGGGTGGGTCCTACAATGAGCAGTTCTTC
CDR3 protein: CSARWGGSYNEQFF

D gene: TRBD1
clone size: .
V gene: TRBV29-1
J gene: TRBJ2-7
CDR3 DNA: TGCAGCGTCCGACGGACAGGGACCTCCTACGAGCAGTACTTC
CDR3 protein: CSVRRTGTSYEQYF